This T cell receptor beta chain emerged from a study of cytomegalovirus exposure and HLA in healthy donors. Data came from immunoSEQ multiplex PCR; TCRdb stores just in-frame clones and leaves some out. The repertoire holds approximately 150,000 clones, with about 85% as singletons. Findings and caveats of the study: Subsequent analysis revealed that first-cohort TCR clusters tended to co-occur in the roughly 120 validation repertoires.

In the case of this clone: Its antigen remains unknown.

J gave up 4 bases and V 4 bases, and 9 bases lay outside the gene matches. The CDR3 length is 16 residues. Germline values: CDR1 SGDLS, CDR2 YYNGEE. J is TRBJ2-2 and V is TRBV9; TRBD2 matches at 8 bases. The material sequenced was PBMCs. This TCR was recovered from a man aged 25-45 years in good health and CMV-seropositive. CDR3 sequence reads: CASSPRAGAGTGELFF. The CDR3 DNA follows: TGTGCCAGCAGCCCCCGAGCGGGGGCCGGCACCGGGGAGCTGTTTTTT.